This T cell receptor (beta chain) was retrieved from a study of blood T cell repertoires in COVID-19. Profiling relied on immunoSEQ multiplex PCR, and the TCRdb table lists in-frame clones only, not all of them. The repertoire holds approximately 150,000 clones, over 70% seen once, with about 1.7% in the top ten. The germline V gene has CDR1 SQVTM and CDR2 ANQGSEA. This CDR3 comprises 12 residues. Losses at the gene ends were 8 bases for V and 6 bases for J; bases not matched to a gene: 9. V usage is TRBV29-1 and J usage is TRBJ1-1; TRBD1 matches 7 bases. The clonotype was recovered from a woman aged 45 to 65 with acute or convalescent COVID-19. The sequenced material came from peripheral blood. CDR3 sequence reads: CSTRDRIAEAFF. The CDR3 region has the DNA TGCAGCACGCGGGACAGAATTGCTGAAGCTTTCTTT.